Sequencing of this T cell receptor beta chain was carried out in a study of blood T cell repertoires in COVID-19 (TCRdb year 2020). Study-wide context: Samples from collaborators originated in the United States, Italy and Spain and spanned both the acute and convalescent phases of COVID-19. The material from the prospective study consisted of cDNA or gDNA derived from T cells, B-cell-depleted T cells, or PBMCs. Deeply sampled blood TCRbeta repertoires from subjects exposed to, actively infected with, or recovered from COVID-19 were included in the dataset. The samples were drawn from the first 160 participants of the ongoing ImmuneRACE study and from some 1,300 subjects provided by 6 global collaborators. The repertoires were made available in a free public database intended to serve as a resource for research on the immune response to SARS-CoV-2. Nearly every sample came with metadata listing a de-identified subject ID, COVID-19 status, age in years and sex. Where HLA class I and class II types were available, the types were taken from metadata supplied by the sample provider, not from assay-based typing. Study-wide conclusions, independent of this receptor: The amount of clinical and demographic metadata varied by source and participant and was provided uncurated.

TCRbeta CDR3 regions were amplified from genomic DNA by means of the immunoSEQ Assay, a bias-controlled multiplex PCR. The published analysis was carried out like this. Within the assay, amplification of reference gene primers was used to estimate how many nucleated cells each sample contained. To quantify the absolute abundance of each unique TCRbeta CDR3 rearrangement, sequence reads were collapsed and filtered. For each sample, productive Simpson clonality was calculated as the square root of Simpson's diversity index across productive rearrangements. TCRdb holds this immuneACCESS table with in-frame rearrangements only. Some clones are missing; in checked studies, unresolved V genes explain under half, and the rest has no known cause. V, J and clone size derive from that table, while D and trimming were established from the DNA sequence. The table for this sample lists roughly 380,000 clones; approximately 89% of them were counted only once. The top ten constitute 1% to 1.5% of the sample.

This clone was seen a single time. Its antigen remains undetermined. Nothing much larger sits one base from this clone, and base qualities are not available. The CDR3 measures 16 amino acids from cysteine to phenylalanine. Only the CDR3 portion is preserved as DNA: 48 bases, with reading frame beginning at the first base. The germline V and J ends show losses of 5 bases and 0 bases respectively, and no gene match explains 7 bases of the junction. The germline V gene encodes CDR1 KGHSH and CDR2 LQKENI. Enrolling through a virtual design, the prospective study's participants ranged in age from roughly 18 to 100 years and lived across more than 20 United States geographic areas. To assign participants to cohorts, the prospective study relied on clinical history that participants themselves reported in a screening survey and a study questionnaire. Recovered participants in ImmuneRACE Cohort 3 were defined as having two consecutive negative NP/OP PCR tests, clearance from a healthcare professional, or resolution of symptoms. Each participant in the prospective study had whole blood, serum and a nasopharyngeal or oropharyngeal swab collected by mobile phlebotomists. Additional blood draws and questionnaires over an approximately two-month period could optionally be provided by prospective study participants. Blood samples from the prospective study were shipped frozen or at room temperature prior to DNA extraction.

This clonotype was obtained from a man younger than 40 who had recovered from COVID-19. The sample consisted of PBMCs or T cells enriched from blood (not recorded which). The chain uses TRBV18 and TRBJ1-3, and 7 junction bases match TRBD1. The DNA sequence is as follows: TGTGCCAGCTCAATCCAGGGGGGAACCTCTGGAAACACCATATATTTT. It translates to CASSIQGGTSGNTIYF.